This T cell receptor beta chain comes out of a study of T cell clones after liver transplantation. On the study more broadly: Third-party-reactive TCRbeta sequences from pre-transplant mixed lymphocyte reactions served as antigen-independent comparators. Samples came pre-transplant, pre-randomization before withdrawal, and post-randomization after withdrawal ended.

As for this clone: Its specificity is unknown.

Sorting of unstimulated PBMCs yielded separate CD3+CD4+ and CD3+CD8+ fractions. Per germline, CDR1 MNHEY and CDR2 SVGAGI. CDR3 length: 13 residues. Trimming took 6 bases from V and 5 from J; bases not matched to a gene: 4. This table comes from immunoSEQ multiplex PCR, and its TCRdb copy is limited to in-frame clones, with some not included. The sample holds some 40,000 clones, around 84% seen once. Study-level findings and limits: Graft donor-reactive T cells possibly entered the graft instead of undergoing deletion.

The sequencing used CD4+ T cells from blood, collected 24 months after liver transplant. This receptor was identified in a human patient who received a liver transplant. The graft donor may account for some of the T cells. The chain is built from TRBV6-5 and TRBJ2-7; 10 positions agree with TRBD1. The CDR3: CASRGTGVNEQYF. The DNA of the CDR3 is TGTGCCAGCAGAGGGACAGGGGTCAACGAGCAGTACTTC.